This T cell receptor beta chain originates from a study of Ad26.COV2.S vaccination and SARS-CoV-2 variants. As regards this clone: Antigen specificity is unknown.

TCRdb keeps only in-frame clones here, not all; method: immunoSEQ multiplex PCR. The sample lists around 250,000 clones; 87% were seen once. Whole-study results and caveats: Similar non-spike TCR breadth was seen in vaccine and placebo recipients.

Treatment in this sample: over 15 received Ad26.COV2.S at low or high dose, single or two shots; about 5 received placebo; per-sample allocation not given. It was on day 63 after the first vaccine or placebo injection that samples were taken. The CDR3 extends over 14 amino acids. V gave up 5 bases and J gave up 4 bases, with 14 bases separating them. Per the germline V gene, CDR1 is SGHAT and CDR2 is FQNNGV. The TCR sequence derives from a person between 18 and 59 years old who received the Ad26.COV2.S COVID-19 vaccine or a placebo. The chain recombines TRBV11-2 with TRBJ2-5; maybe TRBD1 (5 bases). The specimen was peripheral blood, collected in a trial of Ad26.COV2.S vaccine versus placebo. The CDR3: CASSPIRVRETQYF. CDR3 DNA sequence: TGTGCCAGCAGCCCCATCAGGGTTCGAGAGACCCAGTACTTC.